This TCR beta chain appears in the sequencing data of a study of blood T cells in healthy people across ages. Whole-study results and caveats: Estimates based on one million T cells were treated as lower bounds. Reliance upon unsorted PBMCs precluded definitive naive versus antigen-experienced comparison.

This clonotype was recorded many times. Its specificity is unknown. Sample-barcoded 5' priming and a J-beta primer mix drove a second PCR of roughly 6 to 12 cycles. A 12-random-nucleotide template-switch adaptor tagged each cDNA molecule. TCRdb analysed the 5' RACE reads with MiXCR anew, one entry per CDR3 protein. The sample gives around 1,500,000 distinct CDR3 sequences, roughly 27% of which show up once; less than 9.5% is in the top ten. The trim removed 7 bases at V and 5 bases at J, leaving 6 bases unmatched. This CDR3 is built from 13 residues. Per the germline V gene, CDR1 is MNHEY and CDR2 is SVGAGI.

Material for sequencing was blood. The TCR was taken from a woman younger than 45 in good health. The chain couples TRBV6-5 to TRBJ1-2, with 8 positions matching TRBD1. CDR3 in DNA: TGTGCCAGCACCAGGGGGCGAAGTTATGGCTACACCTTC. Translation gives CASTRGRSYGYTF.